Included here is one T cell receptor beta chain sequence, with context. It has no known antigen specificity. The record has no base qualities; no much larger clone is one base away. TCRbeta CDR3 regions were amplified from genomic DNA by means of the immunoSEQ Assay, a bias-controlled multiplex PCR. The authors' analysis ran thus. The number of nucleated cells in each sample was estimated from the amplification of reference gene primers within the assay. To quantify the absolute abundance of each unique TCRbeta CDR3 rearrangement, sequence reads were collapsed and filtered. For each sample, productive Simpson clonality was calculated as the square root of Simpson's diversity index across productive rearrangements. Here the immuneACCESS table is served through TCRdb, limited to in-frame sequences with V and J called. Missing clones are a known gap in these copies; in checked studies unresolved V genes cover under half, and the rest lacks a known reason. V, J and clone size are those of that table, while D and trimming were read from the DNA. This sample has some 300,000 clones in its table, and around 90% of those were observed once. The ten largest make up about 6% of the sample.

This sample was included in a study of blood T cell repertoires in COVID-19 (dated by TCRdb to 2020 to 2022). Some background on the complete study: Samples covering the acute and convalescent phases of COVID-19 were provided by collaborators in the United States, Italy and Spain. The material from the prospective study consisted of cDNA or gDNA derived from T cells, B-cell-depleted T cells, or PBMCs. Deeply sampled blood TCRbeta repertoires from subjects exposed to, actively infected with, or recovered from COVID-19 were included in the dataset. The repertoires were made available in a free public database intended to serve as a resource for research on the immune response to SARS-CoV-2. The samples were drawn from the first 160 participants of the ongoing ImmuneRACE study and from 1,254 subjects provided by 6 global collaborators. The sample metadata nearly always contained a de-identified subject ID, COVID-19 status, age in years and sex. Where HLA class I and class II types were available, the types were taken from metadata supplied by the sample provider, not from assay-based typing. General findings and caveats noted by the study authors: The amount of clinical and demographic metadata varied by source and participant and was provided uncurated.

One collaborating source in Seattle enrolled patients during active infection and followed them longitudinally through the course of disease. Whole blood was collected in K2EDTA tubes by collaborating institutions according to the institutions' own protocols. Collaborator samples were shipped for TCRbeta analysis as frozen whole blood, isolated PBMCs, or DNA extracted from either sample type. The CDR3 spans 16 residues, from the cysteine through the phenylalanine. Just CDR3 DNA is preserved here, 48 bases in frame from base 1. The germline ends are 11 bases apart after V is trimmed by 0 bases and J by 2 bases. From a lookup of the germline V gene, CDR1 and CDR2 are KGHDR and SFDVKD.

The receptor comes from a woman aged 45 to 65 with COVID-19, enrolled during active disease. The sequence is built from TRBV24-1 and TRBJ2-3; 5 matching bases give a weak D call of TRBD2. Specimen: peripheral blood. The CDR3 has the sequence CATSDLGRANTDTQYF. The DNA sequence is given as TGTGCCACCAGTGATTTGGGGCGGGCTAACACAGATACGCAGTATTTT.